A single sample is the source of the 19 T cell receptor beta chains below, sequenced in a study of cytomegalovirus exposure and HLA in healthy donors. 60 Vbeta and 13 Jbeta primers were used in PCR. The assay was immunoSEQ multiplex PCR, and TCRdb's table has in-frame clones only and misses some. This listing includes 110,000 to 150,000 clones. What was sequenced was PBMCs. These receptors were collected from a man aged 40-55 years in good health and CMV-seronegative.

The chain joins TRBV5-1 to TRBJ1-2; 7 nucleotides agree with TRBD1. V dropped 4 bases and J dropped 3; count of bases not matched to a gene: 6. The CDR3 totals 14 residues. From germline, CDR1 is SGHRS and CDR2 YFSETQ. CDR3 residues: CASSPGTAYYGYTF. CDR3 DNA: TGCGCCAGCAGCCCGGGGACAGCTTACTATGGCTACACCTTC. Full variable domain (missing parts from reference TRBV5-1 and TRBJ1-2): KAGVTQTPRYLIKTRGQQVTLSCSPISGHRSVSWYQQTPGQGLQFLFEYFSETQRNKGNFPGRFSGRQFSNSRSEMNVSTLELGDSALYLCASSPGTAYYGYTFGSGTRLTVV.

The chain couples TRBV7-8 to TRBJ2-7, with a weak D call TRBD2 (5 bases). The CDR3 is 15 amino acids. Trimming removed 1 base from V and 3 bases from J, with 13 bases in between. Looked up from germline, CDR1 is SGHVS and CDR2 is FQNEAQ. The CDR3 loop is CASSLVGETLYEQYF. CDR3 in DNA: TGTGCCAGCAGCTTAGTCGGGGAAACCCTCTACGAGCAGTACTTC.

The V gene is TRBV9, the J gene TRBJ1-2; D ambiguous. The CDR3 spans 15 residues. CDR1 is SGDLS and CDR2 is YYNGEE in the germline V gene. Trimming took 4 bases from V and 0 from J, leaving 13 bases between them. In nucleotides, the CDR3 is TGTGCCAGCAGCCCTCGGCAGGCCGCTAACTATGGCTACACCTTC. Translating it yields CASSPRQAANYGYTF.

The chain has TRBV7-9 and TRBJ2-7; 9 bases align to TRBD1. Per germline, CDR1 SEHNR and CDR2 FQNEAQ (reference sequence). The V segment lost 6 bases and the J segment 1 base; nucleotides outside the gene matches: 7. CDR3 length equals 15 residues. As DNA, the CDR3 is TGTGCCAGCAGAGCACAGGGGGCGCGGTCCTACGAGCAGTACTTC. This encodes CASRAQGARSYEQYF.

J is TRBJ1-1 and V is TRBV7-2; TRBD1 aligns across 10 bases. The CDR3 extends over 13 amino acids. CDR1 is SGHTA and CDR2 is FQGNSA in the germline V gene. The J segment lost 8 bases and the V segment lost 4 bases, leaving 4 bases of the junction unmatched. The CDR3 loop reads CASSSRDRGEAFF. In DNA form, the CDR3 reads TGTGCCAGCAGCTCGCGGGACAGGGGAGAAGCTTTCTTT.

This CDR3 reads CASSSTGNQPQHF. The CDR3 nucleotides read TGTGCCAGCAGCTCAACCGGGAATCAGCCCCAGCATTTT. J is TRBJ1-5 and V is TRBV7-9; D is uncertain. The ends were cut back, 4 bases at V and 4 bases at J, with 8 bases in the middle. CDR3 length: 13 amino acids. Per germline, CDR1 SEHNR and CDR2 FQNEAQ (reference sequence).

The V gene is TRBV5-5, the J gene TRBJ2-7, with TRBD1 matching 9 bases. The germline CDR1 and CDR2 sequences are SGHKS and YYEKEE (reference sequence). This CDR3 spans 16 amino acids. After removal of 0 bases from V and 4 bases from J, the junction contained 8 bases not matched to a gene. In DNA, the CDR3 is TGTGCCAGCAGCTTGGATGGACAGGGGTTAGGGTACGAGCAGTACTTC. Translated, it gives CASSLDGQGLGYEQYF.

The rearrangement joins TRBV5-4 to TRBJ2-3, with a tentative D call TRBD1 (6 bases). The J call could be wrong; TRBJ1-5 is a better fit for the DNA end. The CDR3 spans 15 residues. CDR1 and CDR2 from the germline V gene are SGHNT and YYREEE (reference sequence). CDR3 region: CASSWGGGATDTQHF. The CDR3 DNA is TGTGCCAGCAGCTGGGGCGGGGGGGCCACAGATACGCAGCATTTT.

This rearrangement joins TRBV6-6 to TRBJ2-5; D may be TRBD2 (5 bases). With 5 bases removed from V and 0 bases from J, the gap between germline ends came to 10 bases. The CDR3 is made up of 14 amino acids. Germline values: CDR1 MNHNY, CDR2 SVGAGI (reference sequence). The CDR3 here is CASSTDSYQETQYF. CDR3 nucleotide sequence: TGTGCCAGCAGTACGGACTCGTACCAAGAGACCCAGTACTTC.

The CDR3 DNA sequence: TGTGCCAGCAGTGACGACTTCTATGGCTACACCTTC. Translating it yields CASSDDFYGYTF. The V call is TRBV25-1, the J call TRBJ1-2; no clear D gene. Trimming took 3 bases from V and 4 from J, leaving 6 bases between them. The CDR3 contains 12 residues. In germline, CDR1 is MGHDK, CDR2 SYGVNS.

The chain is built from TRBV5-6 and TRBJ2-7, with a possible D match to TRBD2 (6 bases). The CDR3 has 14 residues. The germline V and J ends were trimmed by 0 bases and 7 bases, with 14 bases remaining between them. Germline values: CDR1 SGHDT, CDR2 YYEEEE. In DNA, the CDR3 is TGTGCCAGCAGCTTGGCCGTGGACTACGGGGAGCAGTACTTC. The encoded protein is CASSLAVDYGEQYF.

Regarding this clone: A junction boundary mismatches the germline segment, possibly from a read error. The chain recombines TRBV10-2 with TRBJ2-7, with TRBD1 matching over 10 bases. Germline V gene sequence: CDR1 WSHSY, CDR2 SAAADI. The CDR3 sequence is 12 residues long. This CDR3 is CASSDRGHEQYF. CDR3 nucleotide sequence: TGCGCCAGTAGTGACAGGGGGCATGAGCAGTACTTC.

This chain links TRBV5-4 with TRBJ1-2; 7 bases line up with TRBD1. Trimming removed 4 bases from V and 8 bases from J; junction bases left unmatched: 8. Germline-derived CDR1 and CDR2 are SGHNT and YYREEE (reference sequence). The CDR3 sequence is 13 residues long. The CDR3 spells CASSDTGDRGYTF. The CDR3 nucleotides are TGTGCCAGCAGCGATACAGGGGATCGAGGCTACACCTTC.

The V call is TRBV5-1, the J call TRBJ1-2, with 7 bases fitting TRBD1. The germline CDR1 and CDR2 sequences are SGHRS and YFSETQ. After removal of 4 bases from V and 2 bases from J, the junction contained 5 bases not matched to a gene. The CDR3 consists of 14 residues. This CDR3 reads CASSPGTANYGYTF. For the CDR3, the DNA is TGCGCCAGCAGCCCGGGGACAGCCAACTATGGCTACACCTTC. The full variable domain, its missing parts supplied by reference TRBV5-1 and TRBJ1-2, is KAGVTQTPRYLIKTRGQQVTLSCSPISGHRSVSWYQQTPGQGLQFLFEYFSETQRNKGNFPGRFSGRQFSNSRSEMNVSTLELGDSALYLCASSPGTANYGYTFGSGTRLTVV.

Here the CDR3 reads CASSRSGGRAEAFF. CDR3 in DNA: TGTGCCAGCAGTAGGAGCGGGGGGCGGGCTGAAGCTTTCTTT. The chain employs TRBV6-5 and TRBJ1-1; D possibly corresponds to TRBD1 (6 bases). Trimming removed 5 bases at V and 6 bases at J, with 16 bases between. The germline CDR1 and CDR2 sequences are MNHEY and SVGAGI. The CDR3 length is 14 residues.

The CDR3 spells CASSLRAGGTGESTEAFF. The CDR3 DNA sequence: TGTGCCAGCAGTTTAAGGGCTGGGGGGACAGGGGAGTCCACTGAAGCTTTCTTT. The chain joins TRBV27 to TRBJ1-1, with 10 bases matching TRBD1. Germline lookup yields CDR1 MNHEY and CDR2 SMNVEV (reference sequence). Trimming removed 2 bases from V and 4 bases from J; junction bases left unmatched: 13. The CDR3 length is 18 residues.

The CDR3 DNA sequence: TGTGCCAGCAGCTTAGCGGGACTTAGCACAGATACGCAGTATTTT. Its translation: CASSLAGLSTDTQYF. The genes are TRBV7-3 and TRBJ2-3; possibly TRBD2 for D (6 bases). Germline lookup yields CDR1 SGHTA and CDR2 FQGTGA. The CDR3 is 15 amino acids. V gave up 2 bases and J gave up 0 bases, with 9 bases separating them.

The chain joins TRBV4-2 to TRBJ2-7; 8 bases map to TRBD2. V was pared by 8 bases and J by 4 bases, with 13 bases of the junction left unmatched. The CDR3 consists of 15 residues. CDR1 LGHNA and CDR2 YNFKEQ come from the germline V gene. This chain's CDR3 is CASGAGAGGLYEQYF. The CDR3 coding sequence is TGTGCCAGCGGCGCAGGGGCGGGGGGCTTGTACGAGCAGTACTTC.

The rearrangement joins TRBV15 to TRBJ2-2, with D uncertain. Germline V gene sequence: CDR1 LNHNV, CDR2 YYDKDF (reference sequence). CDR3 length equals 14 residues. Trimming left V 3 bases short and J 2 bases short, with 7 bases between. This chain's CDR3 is CATSSSVNTGELFF. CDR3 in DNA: TGTGCCACCAGCAGCTCGGTTAACACCGGGGAGCTGTTTTTT.